This TCR beta chain comes out of a study of identical twins. A single record per CDR3 protein comes from TCRdb applying MiXCR to the 5' RACE reads. There are 550,000 to 700,000 distinct CDR3 sequences in the sample; 21% occur only once, and about 4.5% lies in the top ten. The CDR3 contains 14 residues. Trimming took 5 bases from V and 4 from J, leaving 15 bases between them. The V gene's germline CDR1 is SEHNR and CDR2 FQNEAQ (reference sequence). Every one of the donors was a healthy Caucasian. These sequences were also reported in another study, on T cells expressing NK-cell markers.

This receptor was identified in a woman in her late teens or twenties in good health. Sequencing was performed on PBMCs. This chain connects TRBV7-9 to TRBJ2-7, with a possible D match to TRBD1 (6 bases). The CDR3 loop reads CASSGRDTTYEQYF. CDR3 nucleotides: TGTGCCAGCAGCGGCCGGGACACCACATACGAGCAGTACTTC.